The T cell receptor beta chain described here comes from a study of identical twins' blood T cells. Study context: About six alpha and roughly six beta libraries together yielded 45 million or so reads. Findings of the study overall: Top TCRbeta clonotypes were shared more with twin than unrelated donors.

TCRdb re-analysed the 5' RACE reads in MiXCR, keeping a single row per CDR3 protein. The table lists 350,000 to 400,000 distinct CDR3 sequences, approximately 30% of them singletons. All three twin pairs grew up together with likely shared infections and vaccines. A note on this clonotype: Its target is unknown.

V was shortened by 3 bases and J by 6 bases, with 21 bases between the two germline ends. Per the germline V gene, CDR1 is MNHEY and CDR2 is SMNVEV (reference sequence). The CDR3 consists of 16 residues. The chain recombines TRBV27 with TRBJ2-7, with a possible D match to TRBD2 (6 bases). The receptor's source is a woman aged 18-49 years in good health. The sequenced material came from PBMCs. This CDR3 is CASSFQGLAPTREQYF. For the CDR3, the DNA is TGTGCCAGCAGTTTCCAGGGTCTAGCGCCGACGCGCGAGCAGTACTTC.